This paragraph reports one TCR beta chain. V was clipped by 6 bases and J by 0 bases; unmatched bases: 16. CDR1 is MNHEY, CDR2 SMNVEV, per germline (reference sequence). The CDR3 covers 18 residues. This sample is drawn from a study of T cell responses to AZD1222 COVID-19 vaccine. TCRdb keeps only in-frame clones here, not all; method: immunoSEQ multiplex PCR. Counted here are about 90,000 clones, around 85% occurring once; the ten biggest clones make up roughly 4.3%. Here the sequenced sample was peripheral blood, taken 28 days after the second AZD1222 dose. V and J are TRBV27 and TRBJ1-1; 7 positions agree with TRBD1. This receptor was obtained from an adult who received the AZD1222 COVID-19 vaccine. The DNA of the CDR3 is TGTGCCAGCAGCCATAATACAGGGGCCGGTTCCATGAACACTGAAGCTTTCTTT. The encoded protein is CASSHNTGAGSMNTEAFF.